The 5 T cell receptor beta chains given below trace back to one sample, sequenced in a study of blood T cell repertoires in COVID-19 (dated by TCRdb to 2018 to 2021). The library was made by the immunoSEQ multiplex PCR assay. Drawn from immuneACCESS, this table holds only the in-frame rearrangements with V and J called that TCRdb kept. Clones are partly lost; checked studies trace under half to an unresolved V gene and leave the rest unexplained. This sample holds about 340,000 clones; over 70% were observed only once. Just under 3% of the sample lies in the top ten. Material: peripheral blood. These receptors originate from a man under 40 with active or convalescent COVID-19.

This chain connects TRBV19 to TRBJ2-7, with 7 bases that match TRBD1. CDR1 LNHDA and CDR2 SQIVND come from the germline V gene (reference sequence). Trimming removed 5 bases from V and 5 bases from J; junction bases left unmatched: 9. This CDR3 has 14 residues. The CDR3 loop reads CASSVDRSGHEQYF. Here the CDR3 DNA reads TGTGCCAGTAGTGTGGACAGGAGCGGTCACGAGCAGTACTTC.

The rearrangement joins TRBV28 to TRBJ1-3; no reliable D call. CDR1 and CDR2 (germline): MDHEN, SYDVKM. Trimming left V 6 bases short and J 4 bases short, with 7 bases between. The CDR3 sequence is 12 residues long. The chain's CDR3 is CASSNTGNTIYF. CDR3 coding DNA: TGTGCCAGCAGCAATACAGGAAACACCATATATTTT.

J is TRBJ1-2 and V is TRBV10-3; 9 nucleotides line up with TRBD1. This CDR3 region has 16 residues. Germline V CDR1 and CDR2: ENHRY, SYGVKD. The ends lost 2 bases at V and 6 bases at J; junction bases unmatched: 10. The CDR3 DNA is TGTGCCATCAGTGAGGAGGGACAGGGTTTTAGGCATGGCTACACCTTC. Translation: CAISEEGQGFRHGYTF.

This chain uses TRBV5-5 with TRBJ2-3; TRBD1 matches at 9 bases. Germline CDR1 reads SGHKS; CDR2 reads YYEKEE (reference sequence). The CDR3 consists of 16 residues. V gave up 4 bases and J gave up 3 bases; unmatched junction bases: 9. The CDR3 coding sequence is TGTGCCAGCAGCCCAGGACAGGGGCTAGGAACAGATACGCAGTATTTT. Encoded protein: CASSPGQGLGTDTQYF.

This rearrangement joins TRBV7-2 to TRBJ2-3, with D possibly TRBD1 on 5 matching bases. The CDR3 loop spans 13 amino acids. V was pared by 2 bases and J by 7 bases, with 10 bases between. CDR1 is SGHTA and CDR2 is FQGNSA in the germline V gene. In DNA, the CDR3 is TGTGCCAGCAGCTTATCTCAGGGAAATACGCAGTATTTT. Translating gives CASSLSQGNTQYF.